Sequencing of this T cell receptor (beta chain) was carried out in a study of graft-versus-host responses after intestinal transplantation. Study at large: The transplants performed in recipients were multivisceral, liver-intestinal, or isolated intestinal. All recipients got anti-thymocyte globulin induction, then tacrolimus and steroids for roughly three years. General study findings and limits: Recipient marrow showed GvH clones, some seen first in ileum or blood.

Germline-derived CDR1 and CDR2 are MNHNY and SVGAGI (reference sequence). The J segment lost 2 bases and the V segment lost 0 bases, leaving 5 bases of the junction unmatched. The CDR3 is made up of 16 amino acids. Generated by immunoSEQ multiplex PCR, the TCRdb table keeps only in-frame clones and is missing some. Here the sample spans over 80,000 clones, 86% being singletons. As to this clone: Its specificity is not known.

The chain employs TRBV6-6 and TRBJ2-3, with 7 bases aligning to TRBD2. This sample comprised PBMCs, obtained 255 days after intestinal transplant. This TCR derives from a human patient who received an intestinal transplant, so some T cells may come from the graft donor. DNA of the CDR3: TGTGCCAGCAGTTACTCCGGGACTACCCACACAGATACGCAGTATTTT. It yields the protein CASSYSGTTHTDTQYF.